One and the same sample provided the 27 T cell receptor beta chains below, sequenced in a study of CD8+CD57+ T cells in acquired aplastic anemia. Genomic DNA templated the TCR beta VDJ and CDR3 profiling. Via MiXCR, TCRdb re-called the reads, giving one row per CDR3 protein. The sample contains 220,000 or so distinct CDR3 sequences, around three fifths of which appear only once. The sequenced patients had an expansion of CD8+CD57+ cells seen by flow cytometry. Input material: sorted CD4+, CD8+, or CD8+CD57+ T cells (not recorded which) from PBMCs. These receptors were collected from a human donor with aplastic anemia.

The chain couples TRBV7-9 to TRBJ2-5; D unresolved. CDR1 is SEHNR, CDR2 FQNEAQ, per germline (reference sequence). V was trimmed by 1 base and J by 5 bases, leaving 11 bases between them. This CDR3 has 14 amino acids. DNA for the CDR3: TGTGCCAGCAGCTTAGTTTGGTCCCCGGAGACCCAGTACTTC. Translation gives CASSLVWSPETQYF.

This chain uses TRBV29-1 with TRBJ2-3; D is possibly TRBD1 (6 bases). CDR1 and CDR2 from the germline V gene are SQVTM and ANQGSEA. CDR3 length: 16 amino acids. V was pared by 2 bases and J by 3 bases, with 18 bases between. Here the CDR3 reads CSVETPGDPGTDTQYF. DNA of the CDR3: TGCAGCGTTGAAACGCCAGGGGACCCAGGGACAGATACGCAGTATTTT.

The chain combines TRBV19 with TRBJ1-1; D is undetermined. The V and J ends lost 5 bases and 3 bases respectively, with 7 bases between them. The CDR3 sequence is 12 residues long. Germline V gives CDR1 LNHDA, CDR2 SQIVND (reference sequence). CDR3 amino acids: CASSGWDTEAFF. DNA of the CDR3: TGTGCCAGTAGTGGCTGGGACACTGAAGCTTTCTTT.

This clonotype came up a few times. The chain has TRBV5-6 and TRBJ2-1; unclear D gene. V was cut by 0 bases and J by 8 bases, with 9 bases left in between. This CDR3 has 13 amino acids. The germline V gene encodes CDR1 SGHDT and CDR2 YYEEEE. The CDR3 sequence: CASSLGTLDEQFF. CDR3 nucleotides: TGTGCCAGCAGCTTGGGGACGTTGGATGAGCAGTTCTTC. The full variable domain, in which reference TRBV5-6 and TRBJ2-1 provide the parts outside the CDR3, is DAGVTQSPTHLIKTRGQQVTLRCSPKSGHDTVSWYQQALGQGPQFIFQYYEEEERQRGNFPDRFSGHQFPNYSSELNVNALLLGDSALYLCASSLGTLDEQFFGPGTRLTVL.

The chain carries TRBV10-3 and TRBJ2-1; possibly TRBD1 or TRBD2 for D (6 bases each). The germline CDR1 and CDR2 sequences are ENHRY and SYGVKD. The CDR3 loop spans 17 amino acids. V was clipped by 7 bases and J by 5 bases, with 24 bases between them. The CDR3 DNA reads TGTGCCATCACATCGCGTGGGGGGCCCCTAGAGGACAATGAGCAGTTCTTC. Translating it yields CAITSRGGPLEDNEQFF.

The rearrangement uses TRBV10-3 and TRBJ2-2; 11 nucleotides agree with TRBD2. The CDR3 totals 14 residues. Germline CDR1 is ENHRY and CDR2 is SYGVKD. The J segment lost 6 bases and the V segment lost 4 bases, leaving 1 base of the junction unmatched. CDR3 DNA: TGTGCCATCAGTGGACTAGCGGGGTCCGGGGAGCTGTTTTTT. Encoded protein: CAISGLAGSGELFF.

The chain links TRBV7-2 to TRBJ2-7, with 7 bases fitting TRBD2. V was clipped by 6 bases and J by 5 bases; unmatched bases: 13. This CDR3 region has 15 residues. Looked up from germline, CDR1 is SGHTA and CDR2 is FQGNSA. In DNA form, the CDR3 reads TGTGCCAGCAGTGACCCAGCGGGGAAGGGTAACGAGCAGTACTTC. Its protein product is CASSDPAGKGNEQYF.

This sequence joins TRBV7-2 and TRBJ2-2; D possibly corresponds to TRBD2 (7 bases). Deletions cut 1 base from V and 15 bases from J, with 18 bases between. CDR1 is SGHTA, CDR2 FQGNSA, per germline. The CDR3 covers 14 residues. The CDR3 bases are TGTGCCAGCAGCTTAGGCGGGGGCGCGACAGCGTTGTTTTTT. This codes for CASSLGGGATALFF.

This clonotype has more than one count but fewer than ten. The CDR3 region has the DNA TGTGCCAGCAGTTTCGTCGGGCAGGGGATGTGGGAGCAGTACTTC. The encoded protein is CASSFVGQGMWEQYF. The rearrangement uses TRBV27 and TRBJ2-7; D is perhaps TRBD1 (6 bases). Trimming left V 3 bases short and J 7 bases short, with 19 bases between. This CDR3 is 15 amino acids long. The germline V gene encodes CDR1 MNHEY and CDR2 SMNVEV (reference sequence).

The chain uses TRBV20-1 and TRBJ2-1, with D perhaps given as TRBD1 or TRBD2 (5 bases each). The germline V gene encodes CDR1 DFQATT and CDR2 SNEGSKA (reference sequence). There are 14 residues in the CDR3. V was pared by 0 bases and J by 5 bases, with 11 bases between. This CDR3 is CSARERGPHNEQFF. CDR3 DNA sequence: TGCAGTGCTAGAGAGAGGGGACCTCACAATGAGCAGTTCTTC.

This sequence joins TRBV5-1 and TRBJ2-3, with D unresolved. Trimming left V 0 bases short and J 2 bases short, with 7 bases between. The germline CDR1 and CDR2 sequences are SGHRS and YFSETQ. This CDR3 is built from 14 residues. CDR3 sequence (DNA): TGCGCCAGCAGCTTGGGGACCACCACAGATACGCAGTATTTT. This gives the protein CASSLGTTTDTQYF. The full variable domain, completed using reference TRBV5-1 and TRBJ2-3, is KAGVTQTPRYLIKTRGQQVTLSCSPISGHRSVSWYQQTPGQGLQFLFEYFSETQRNKGNFPGRFSGRQFSNSRSEMNVSTLELGDSALYLCASSLGTTTDTQYFGPGTRLTVL.

V gene TRBV7-9 combines with J gene TRBJ2-5; 9 bases align to TRBD2. From germline, CDR1 is SEHNR and CDR2 FQNEAQ (reference sequence). The ends lost 5 bases at V and 6 bases at J; junction bases unmatched: 10. This CDR3 is built from 15 residues. The CDR3, as DNA: TGTGCCAGCAGCCTTGGGGCGGGAGGGCCGCAGACCCAGTACTTC. It is translated as CASSLGAGGPQTQYF.

The CDR3 DNA reads TGCAGTGCTAGAGATATTAGCGGGCGGTACACCGGGGAGCTGTTTTTT. Its protein product is CSARDISGRYTGELFF. The V and J genes are TRBV20-1 and TRBJ2-2, with 7 positions matching TRBD2. The CDR3 is 16 residues long. Per germline, CDR1 DFQATT and CDR2 SNEGSKA (reference sequence). V shed 0 bases, J shed 3 bases, and the junction held 7 bases outside the gene matches.

The V and J genes are TRBV24-1 and TRBJ2-5; TRBD1 aligns across 7 bases. The V gene end was trimmed by 5 bases and the J gene end by 0 bases; junction bases not matched to a gene: 5. This CDR3 comprises 15 residues. The germline V gene has CDR1 KGHDR and CDR2 SFDVKD. CDR3 loop: CATSGFDRDQETQYF. As DNA, the CDR3 is TGTGCCACCAGTGGCTTTGACAGGGACCAAGAGACCCAGTACTTC.

Regarding this clonotype: It is likely a read error, because the conserved phenylalanine at the end of the CDR3 is missing. The chain carries TRBV12-3 or TRBV12-4 and TRBJ2-7; tentatively, D is TRBD1 or TRBD2 (5 bases each). This CDR3 contains 15 residues. For the CDR3, the DNA is TGCGCCAGCAGTTCTATAGGGACCGGTAACTACAAGCAGTACCTC. The encoded protein is CASSSIGTGNYKQYL.

Points on this clonotype: At one end, the junction sequence differs from germline, possibly due to a read error. The chain is built from TRBV15 and TRBJ2-7; the match to TRBD2 covers 10 bases. Germline V gene lookup returns CDR1 LNHNV and CDR2 YYDKDF (reference sequence). CDR3 size: 15 residues. CDR3 amino acids: CAISTRTSGLYEQYF. The CDR3 DNA reads as TGTGCCATCAGCACCCGGACTAGCGGACTCTACGAGCAGTACTTC.

The rearrangement joins TRBV20-1 to TRBJ2-7; TRBD1 matches at 9 bases. J gave up 5 bases and V 3 bases, and 8 bases lay outside the gene matches. Germline V CDR1 and CDR2: DFQATT, SNEGSKA (reference sequence). This CDR3 is 14 amino acids long. This CDR3 is CSASDSGQGHEQYF. CDR3 in DNA: TGCAGTGCTAGCGATTCGGGACAGGGTCACGAGCAGTACTTC.

This chain connects TRBV25-1 to TRBJ2-4; 12 bases map to TRBD2. V shed 4 bases and J 2 bases; nucleotides not matched to a gene: 9. CDR1 and CDR2 from the germline V gene are MGHDK and SYGVNS. This CDR3 is built from 18 residues. The DNA for the CDR3 is TGTGCCAGCAGTGTAAGGCTAGCGGGAGGGGGGACCAAAAACATTCAGTACTTC. Its protein is CASSVRLAGGGTKNIQYF. The whole variable domain, remainder taken from reference TRBV25-1 and TRBJ2-4, is EADIYQTPRYLVIGTGKKITLECSQTMGHDKMYWYQQDPGMELHLIHYSYGVNSTEKGDLSSESTVSRIRTEHFPLTLESARPSHTSQYLCASSVRLAGGGTKNIQYFGAGTRLSVL.

V and J are TRBV9 and TRBJ2-7, with D maybe TRBD1 (6 bases). The germline V gene has CDR1 SGDLS and CDR2 YYNGEE. V dropped 4 bases and J dropped 1 base, with 12 bases sitting between them. The CDR3 runs to 14 residues. CDR3 nucleotides: TGTGCCAGCAGCTTGTGGGGGACATCCTACGAGCAGTACTTC. Translation gives CASSLWGTSYEQYF. The full variable domain, rest sourced from reference TRBV9 and TRBJ2-7, is DSGVTQTPKHLITATGQRVTLRCSPRSGDLSVYWYQQSLDQGLQFLIQYYNGEERAKGNILERFSAQQFPDLHSELNLSSLELGDSALYFCASSLWGTSYEQYFGPGTRLTVT.

The chain has TRBV20-1 and TRBJ1-2; TRBD1 matches at 10 bases. This CDR3 spans 14 amino acids. J was trimmed by 3 bases and V by 8 bases; bases with no gene match: 9. Germline V gives CDR1 DFQATT, CDR2 SNEGSKA (reference sequence). CDR3 amino acids: CSSYIGQGDYGYTF. CDR3 bases: TGCAGTTCATATATTGGACAGGGGGACTATGGCTACACCTTC.

This clonotype showed up just a few times. CDR3 amino acids: CATSDRTGAGYTF. In DNA form, the CDR3 reads TGTGCCACCAGTGACCGGACAGGGGCTGGCTACACCTTC. The chain recombines TRBV24-1 with TRBJ1-2; 9 bases align to TRBD1. The CDR3 totals 13 residues. The J segment lost 7 bases and the V segment lost 4 bases, leaving 3 bases of the junction unmatched. CDR1 is KGHDR, CDR2 SFDVKD, per germline.

This chain joins TRBV6-5 and TRBJ2-7; D gene unclear. Germline CDR1 and CDR2: MNHEY and SVGAGI. The V and J ends lost 7 bases and 3 bases respectively, with 13 bases between them. The CDR3 loop spans 13 amino acids. CDR3 DNA sequence: TGTGCCAGCACCCTGACACAATTCTACGAGCAGTACTTC. This translates into CASTLTQFYEQYF.

This chain uses TRBV25-1 with TRBJ2-3; a weak D match, TRBD2 (6 bases). The CDR3 runs 16 residues. The V end was cut by 5 bases, the J end by 0 bases, with 15 bases between. Germline CDR1 MGHDK, CDR2 SYGVNS. The CDR3 region is CASSPYSGFSTDTQYF. CDR3 DNA: TGTGCCAGCAGTCCCTATAGCGGATTTAGCACAGATACGCAGTATTTT.

The genes are TRBV7-2 and TRBJ2-5, with D possibly TRBD1 on 5 matching bases. The V gene lost 5 bases and the J gene lost 3 bases, with 19 bases spanning the gap. The germline V gene encodes CDR1 SGHTA and CDR2 FQGNSA. CDR3 length: 16 amino acids. In DNA form, the CDR3 reads TGTGCCAGCAGCCATCCGGCTGACAGATTAGAAGAGACCCAGTACTTC. Encoded protein: CASSHPADRLEETQYF.

The gene calls are TRBV20-1 and TRBJ1-2, with TRBD1 matching 7 bases. V shed 3 bases, J shed 8 bases, and the junction held 6 bases outside the gene matches. CDR1 is DFQATT, CDR2 SNEGSKA, per germline (reference sequence). This CDR3 has 12 amino acids. As DNA, the CDR3 is TGCAGTGCTAGGAAAGGGGGCGACGGCTACACCTTC. Amino acid sequence: CSARKGGDGYTF.

This clonotype was seen a handful of times. The chain joins TRBV7-8 to TRBJ2-7; D unclear. Germline V gene data show CDR1 as SGHVS and CDR2 as FQNEAQ. The CDR3 is 13 amino acids. V gave up 1 base and J gave up 2 bases, with 6 bases separating them. CDR3 region: CASSLGAPYEQYF. The CDR3 DNA reads as TGTGCCAGCAGCTTAGGGGCACCCTACGAGCAGTACTTC.

The gene calls are TRBV20-1 and TRBJ1-1; 7 nucleotides line up with TRBD1. The ends lost 3 bases at V and 1 base at J; junction bases unmatched: 2. CDR3 length: 13 amino acids. Germline-derived CDR1 and CDR2 are DFQATT and SNEGSKA (reference sequence). As DNA, the CDR3 is TGCAGTGCTAGGACAGGGTCGAACACTGAAGCTTTCTTT. Amino acids: CSARTGSNTEAFF.